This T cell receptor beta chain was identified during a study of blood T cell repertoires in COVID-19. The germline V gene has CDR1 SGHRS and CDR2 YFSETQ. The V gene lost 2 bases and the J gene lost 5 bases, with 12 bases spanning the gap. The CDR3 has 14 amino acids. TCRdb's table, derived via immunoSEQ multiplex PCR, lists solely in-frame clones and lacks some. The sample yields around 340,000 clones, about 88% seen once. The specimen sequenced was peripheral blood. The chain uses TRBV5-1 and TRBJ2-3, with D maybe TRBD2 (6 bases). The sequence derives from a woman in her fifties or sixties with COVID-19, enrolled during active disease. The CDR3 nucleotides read TGCGCCAGCAGCTTCCCGGGGGAACAAGATACGCAGTATTTT. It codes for CASSFPGEQDTQYF.